The TCR beta chain described here comes from a study of CXCR3-negative and CXCR3-positive naive CD8 T cells. With regard to this clonotype: Its antigen is undetermined.

The V gene's germline CDR1 is LGHNA and CDR2 YSLEER. The CDR3 spans 15 residues. Points from the study as a whole: Similar TRBV-TRBJ usage characterized naive CXCR3-negative and CXCR3-positive cells; memory cells differed. Comparison of naive cells showed more hydrophobic TRB CDR3s in CXCR3-positive than in CXCR3-negative naive cells.

The method, 5' RACE with UMI labels, was used to prepare the TRB cDNA libraries. TCRdb reprocessed the 5' RACE reads; each CDR3 protein has one entry and no DNA is given. The table for this sample gives some 47,000 distinct CDR3 sequences. Triplicate sorts of under 350,000 cells per CD8+ subset. Identification of naive CD8+ T cells rested on CD45RO-CCR7+CD27+CD95- status. The chain is built from TRBV4-3 and TRBJ2-7; the D gene TCRdb calls, TRBD1, cannot be checked with no DNA. Sequencing used naive CXCR3+ CD8+ T cells from blood. Subset described: CD45RO-CCR7+CD27+CD95- naive CD8+ T cells expressing CXCR3 (TNR3+). The sequence derives from a human donor in good health. Some clones in this sample may be carry-over from other donors' samples. This chain's CDR3 is CASSQDRQGSNEQYF.